This T cell receptor (beta chain) derives from a study of T cell repertoires and HLA-DP antigens. The overall study: Donor ages ranged from 18-to-29 to 60-to-69; two men, one woman.

Negative selection yielded untouched CD4+ T cells of average approximately 98% purity. Whole-study results and caveats: Clones undetected before culture averaged about 33% against one allele and 50.6% against the other.

The V and J ends lost 4 bases and 4 bases, in that order; junction bases with no gene match: 5. This CDR3 is built from 16 residues. The germline CDR1 and CDR2 sequences are SGHTA and FQGNSA. As concerns this clone: Antigen specificity is unknown.

Sequencing was performed with immunoSEQ multiplex PCR; in TCRdb, only in-frame clones are kept and a portion is missing. Here the sample spans approximately 73,000 clones, over 75% being singletons. This receptor was identified in a man in his fifties or sixties in good health and CMV-seronegative. This rearrangement joins TRBV7-2 to TRBJ2-3, with 13 bases aligning to TRBD2. Sequenced input: CD4+ T cells from PBMCs. The CDR3 is CASSSRLAGGSDTQYF. In nucleotides, the CDR3 is TGTGCCAGCAGCTCGAGACTAGCGGGGGGATCAGATACGCAGTATTTT.